These T cell receptor beta chains were read from a single sample in a study of regulatory T cells in long-lasting Graves disease. TCRdb used MiXCR to reprocess the multiplex PCR reads, holding one entry per CDR3 protein. The table lists 620,000 or so distinct CDR3 sequences, approximately 15% of them singletons. This sample was shared with a second study, whose subject was T cells in Graves' hyperthyroidism and ophthalmopathy.

The sequencing here drew on peripheral blood mononuclear cells (PBMCs), taken at new diagnosis, from a patient treated with antithyroid drugs. All receptors derive from a woman aged 30 to 39 with Graves disease. CDR3s include the opening cysteine and the closing phenylalanine or tryptophan. Fields, in order: clone size, V gene, J gene, D gene, CDR3 DNA, CDR3 protein. D genes are given only for firm matches. Clone size is not always given. Where it is, it says once, few, many or a class for expanded clones.

size: few
V: TRBV12-3/TRBV12-4
J: TRBJ2-1
D: TRBD2
DNA: TGTGCCAGCAGCACAATGTACGGACTAGCGGTCGAGCAGTTCTTC
CDR3: CASSTMYGLAVEQFF

size: few
V: TRBV5-1
J: TRBJ2-7
D: -
DNA: TGCGCCAGCAGCTTCTCGGGGGCCAGGGGAGGGTTCGAGCCCTACGAGCAGTACTTC
CDR3: CASSFSGARGGFEPYEQYF

size: -
V: TRBV7-9
J: TRBJ2-7
D: -
DNA: TGTGCCAGCAGCTTAGGGGTCTATGCCGAGCAGTACTTC
CDR3: CASSLGVYAEQYF

size: -
V: TRBV4-1
J: TRBJ2-7
D: TRBD2
DNA: TGCGCCAGCGCGGATAGCGGGAGGAGCGCCTACGAGCAGTACTTC
CDR3: CASADSGRSAYEQYF

size: few
V: TRBV9
J: TRBJ1-2
D: -
DNA: TGTGCCAGCAGCCCCTCTGGGGGGCCTTATGGCTACACCTTC
CDR3: CASSPSGGPYGYTF

size: many
V: TRBV6-1
J: TRBJ1-2
D: TRBD1
DNA: TGTGCCAGCAGTGAAACCCTCCGACAGGGACGGGTGCGGGGCTACACCTTC
CDR3: CASSETLRQGRVRGYTF

size: -
V: TRBV6-1
J: TRBJ2-3
D: -
DNA: TGTGCCAGCGGTGCCTCGGTAGGGCTCCCTAGCACAGATACGCAGTATTTT
CDR3: CASGASVGLPSTDTQYF

size: many
V: TRBV28
J: TRBJ2-1
D: TRBD2
DNA: TGTGCCAGCAGACTCCCGGGGGGAGACTACAATGAGCAGTTCTTC
CDR3: CASRLPGGDYNEQFF

size: -
V: TRBV28
J: TRBJ1-1
D: -
DNA: TGTGCCACCATCTCAAACACTGAAGCTTTCTTT
CDR3: CATISNTEAFF

size: many
V: TRBV6-5
J: TRBJ1-2
D: -
DNA: TGTGCCAGCAGTTACGGGACCGAGTCATTTAACTATGGCTACACCTTC
CDR3: CASSYGTESFNYGYTF

size: -
V: TRBV29-1
J: TRBJ2-2
D: TRBD2
DNA: TGCAGCGTGCCTGGGACTAGGGGAACCGGGGAGCTGTTTTTT
CDR3: CSVPGTRGTGELFF

size: -
V: TRBV7-3
J: TRBJ2-7
D: -
DNA: TGTGCCAGCAGCTTGGGCGCTACGGGCGAGCAGTACTTC
CDR3: CASSLGATGEQYF

size: many
V: TRBV11-2
J: TRBJ2-5
D: TRBD2
DNA: TGTGCCAGCAGCCTCGGACTAGGGGAGACCCAGTACTTC
CDR3: CASSLGLGETQYF

size: -
V: TRBV12-3/TRBV12-4
J: TRBJ2-1
D: -
DNA: TGTGCCAGCAGTTTTTCCACCTCCGGGACATCGCTACGTGCGCAGTTCTTC
CDR3: CASSFSTSGTSLRAQFF

size: -
V: TRBV20-1
J: TRBJ1-2
D: -
DNA: TGCAGTGCTAGTAACTTCTATGGCTACACCTTC
CDR3: CSASNFYGYTF

size: many
V: TRBV12-3/TRBV12-4
J: TRBJ2-3
D: TRBD2
DNA: TGTGCCAGCAGCTCTCTGGTGACTAGCGTCACAGATACGCAGTATTTT
CDR3: CASSSLVTSVTDTQYF

size: many
V: TRBV11-3
J: TRBJ2-1
D: -
DNA: TGTGCCAGCAGCTCAGGCGGGGCGGGATACTACAATGAGCAGTTCTTC
CDR3: CASSSGGAGYYNEQFF

size: many
V: TRBV5-8
J: TRBJ1-2
D: TRBD1
DNA: TGTGCCAGCAGCGAAGGGGGCGCGAATGGCTACACCTTC
CDR3: CASSEGGANGYTF

size: many
V: TRBV28
J: TRBJ2-1
D: -
DNA: TGTGCCAGCAGTTTATTGTACGGGGCAGCCAATGAGCAGTTCTTC
CDR3: CASSLLYGAANEQFF

size: many
V: TRBV6-1
J: TRBJ2-3
D: -
DNA: TGTGCCAGTTGGGGGAGCCCAGATACGCAGTATTTT
CDR3: CASWGSPDTQYF

size: many
V: TRBV7-3
J: TRBJ2-3
D: -
DNA: TGTGCCAGCAGCTTAATCCGGGGGAGCACAGATACGCAGTATTTT
CDR3: CASSLIRGSTDTQYF

size: -
V: TRBV2
J: TRBJ1-2
D: -
DNA: TGTGCCAGCAGTTCAGCCGGTAACTATGGCTACACCTTC
CDR3: CASSSAGNYGYTF

size: -
V: TRBV5-1
J: TRBJ2-7
D: TRBD1
DNA: TGCGCCAGCAGCGACACCGGGACAGGGCCTTTCGTGGTCCTACTTCAGGAGCAGTACTTC
CDR3: CASSDTGTGPFVVLLQEQYF

size: many
V: TRBV28
J: TRBJ1-1
D: -
DNA: TGTGCCAGCAGTTTGGGCAGGGGATACACTGAAGCTTTCTTT
CDR3: CASSLGRGYTEAFF

size: -
V: TRBV14
J: TRBJ2-1
D: -
DNA: TGTGCCAGCAGCTCCGGGGCTCCCAAAGCGGTGAATGAGCAGTTCTTC
CDR3: CASSSGAPKAVNEQFF

size: many
V: TRBV7-9
J: TRBJ1-4
D: -
DNA: TGTGCCAGCAGCCCCAGTGGTGAGAAACTGTTTTTT
CDR3: CASSPSGEKLFF

size: -
V: TRBV4-1
J: TRBJ2-7
D: -
DNA: TGCGCCAGCAGCCAGGGGGCTGATTCCGAGCAGTACTTC
CDR3: CASSQGADSEQYF

size: many
V: TRBV4-1
J: TRBJ1-2
D: -
DNA: TGCGCCAGCAGCCAAGGGCACAGCTATGGCTACACCTTC
CDR3: CASSQGHSYGYTF

size: many
V: TRBV2
J: TRBJ1-5
D: -
DNA: TGTGCCAGCAGTGCCACCCGCTACAATCAGCCCCAGCATTTT
CDR3: CASSATRYNQPQHF

size: few
V: TRBV7-2
J: TRBJ1-1
D: -
DNA: TGTGCCAGCAGCCTGGGGGTCTATCTTAACACTGAAGCTTTCTTT
CDR3: CASSLGVYLNTEAFF

size: many
V: TRBV20-1
J: TRBJ2-2
D: -
DNA: TGCAGTGCTATGGGCAGTGAGGCGGACGGGGAGCTGTTTTTT
CDR3: CSAMGSEADGELFF

size: many
V: TRBV2
J: TRBJ1-5
D: TRBD1
DNA: TGTGCCAGCGGCTCGGGGGACAGAGACTTCACTCAGCCCCAGCATTTT
CDR3: CASGSGDRDFTQPQHF

size: many
V: TRBV11-2
J: TRBJ2-3
D: -
DNA: TGTGCCAGCTTCGGGGGAGATACGCAGTATTTT
CDR3: CASFGGDTQYF

size: many
V: TRBV5-1
J: TRBJ2-3
D: TRBD2
DNA: TGCGCCAGCAGCTTTCTAGCGGGAGCCAGCACAGATACGCAGTATTTT
CDR3: CASSFLAGASTDTQYF